The 18 T cell receptor beta chains below all came from one sample that was sequenced in a study of shared clonotypes between healthy human individuals (TCRdb year 2020). CD8 naive samples were CD45RO-negative cells positively selected for CCR7, giving a CD45RA+CCR7+ population that excluded TemRA cells. Receptor amplification or capture employed the immunoSEQ multiplex PCR assay. TCRdb took over this immuneACCESS table, retaining in-frame rearrangements with V and J assigned. Such tables are incomplete; in checked studies, under half of the missing clones stem from an unresolved V gene, and the remainder is unexplained. The sample table shows fewer than 1 million clones, and 96% are seen once. The biggest ten clones account for about 0.22% of the sample. Sequencing was performed on naive CD8+ T cells sorted from blood. According to the study, the label for this sample's cell subset or site signals: CD45RA+CCR7+. All receptors come from a man in his thirties or forties in good health.

This chain joins TRBV18 and TRBJ1-5; a possible D gene is TRBD1 (5 bases). V was cut by 5 bases and J by 0 bases, with 11 bases left in between. CDR1 and CDR2 (germline): KGHSH, LQKENI. This CDR3 has 15 amino acids. The CDR3 protein is CASSTPGGSNQPQHF. CDR3 bases: TGTGCCAGCTCAACCCCCGGGGGTAGCAATCAGCCCCAGCATTTT.

The chain combines TRBV27 with TRBJ2-7; 9 nucleotides align to TRBD2. CDR3 length: 14 amino acids. The germline V gene has CDR1 MNHEY and CDR2 SMNVEV (reference sequence). J was trimmed by 4 bases and V by 2 bases; bases with no gene match: 3. CDR3 coding DNA: TGTGCCAGCAGTTTAGGGACTAGCTCGTACGAGCAGTACTTC. This translates into CASSLGTSSYEQYF.

The CDR3 reads CASSGGSRGATYEQYF. CDR3 nucleotides: TGTGCCAGCAGCGGAGGTAGCAGGGGGGCAACCTACGAGCAGTACTTC. V and J are TRBV5-4 and TRBJ2-7, with D perhaps TRBD1 (7 bases). V dropped 4 bases and J dropped 2 bases, with 19 bases sitting between them. Germline V gene data show CDR1 as SGHNT and CDR2 as YYREEE (reference sequence). The CDR3 totals 16 residues.

The chain couples TRBV5-1 to TRBJ2-1; D uncertain. Germline CDR1 is SGHRS and CDR2 is YFSETQ. Between the trimmed V and J ends, which lost 7 bases and 0 bases, there was a span of 14 bases. This CDR3 is built from 15 residues. The CDR3 DNA follows: TGCGCCAGCGGCGACCTGCCGAGCTCCTACAATGAGCAGTTCTTC. As protein: CASGDLPSSYNEQFF.

This clone was seen just once. CDR3 in DNA: TGTGCCATCAGTGAGCCCTCGGACGGGGCTGAGCAGTTCTTC. This encodes CAISEPSDGAEQFF. V gene TRBV10-3 combines with J gene TRBJ2-1; D tentatively reads TRBD1 or TRBD2 (5 bases each). Germline V gene sequence: CDR1 ENHRY, CDR2 SYGVKD. This CDR3 has 14 residues. V was cut by 2 bases and J by 9 bases, with 14 bases left in between.

The chain links TRBV27 to TRBJ2-5, with D maybe TRBD1 (7 bases). The CDR3 covers 14 residues. Germline assignment: CDR1 MNHEY and CDR2 SMNVEV (reference sequence). Deletions cut 3 bases from V and 6 bases from J, with 14 bases between. The CDR3 region has the DNA TGTGCCAGCAGTTTGGCCAGGGGGGCGAAGACCCAGTACTTC. As protein: CASSLARGAKTQYF.

The rearrangement joins TRBV28 to TRBJ2-1, with unresolved D. This CDR3 has 13 residues. V was trimmed by 6 bases and J by 8 bases, leaving 14 bases between them. CDR1 is MDHEN and CDR2 is SYDVKM in the germline V gene. The DNA for the CDR3 is TGTGCCAGCAGAAGTTATCGTAGGCATGAGCAGTTCTTC. Translation: CASRSYRRHEQFF.

The genes are TRBV27 and TRBJ2-7; possible D gene TRBD1, 6 bases. Germline CDR1 and CDR2: MNHEY and SMNVEV (reference sequence). There are 15 residues in the CDR3. With 2 bases removed from V and 4 bases from J, the gap between germline ends came to 15 bases. The CDR3 region has the DNA TGTGCCAGCAGTTTAGGGGCAGGGGCCTCTTACGAGCAGTACTTC. Residues: CASSLGAGASYEQYF.

The rearrangement links TRBV6-4 to TRBJ2-1; 7 bases agree with TRBD2. The germline CDR1 and CDR2 sequences are MRHNA and SNTAGT. The CDR3 loop spans 16 amino acids. J lost 0 bases, V lost 2 bases, and 4 bases had no gene match. CDR3 region: CASSDRGLGSYNEQFF. DNA for the CDR3: TGTGCCAGCAGTGACCGCGGACTAGGCTCCTACAATGAGCAGTTCTTC.

Comment on this clone: Other nucleotide sequences from this sample produce the same CDR3. V is TRBV7-2 and J is TRBJ2-7; no reliable D call. This CDR3 comprises 13 residues. Per germline, CDR1 SGHTA and CDR2 FQGNSA. The V end was cut by 3 bases, the J end by 1 base, with 7 bases between. Written as DNA, the CDR3 is TGTGCCAGCAGCTTGGACCTATCCTACGAGCAGTACTTC. Translation gives CASSLDLSYEQYF.

V is TRBV27 and J is TRBJ2-2, with D unclear. V lost 6 bases and J 6 bases, leaving 14 bases between the germline ends. CDR3 length equals 14 residues. Germline CDR1 is MNHEY and CDR2 is SMNVEV (reference sequence). The CDR3 sequence: CASRPTVVAGELFF. The CDR3 bases are TGTGCCAGCAGACCGACGGTGGTGGCCGGGGAGCTGTTTTTT.

The chain combines TRBV5-1 with TRBJ2-3, with D perhaps matching TRBD1 (5 bases). V was cut by 0 bases and J by 1 base, with 18 bases left in between. The germline CDR1 and CDR2 sequences are SGHRS and YFSETQ. The CDR3 covers 18 residues. This chain's CDR3 is CASSLGGAGSLCTDTQYF. DNA of the CDR3: TGCGCCAGCAGCTTGGGGGGCGCCGGTTCACTATGCACAGATACGCAGTATTTT.

The chain uses TRBV11-3 and TRBJ2-1; 7 nucleotides line up with TRBD1. The J segment lost 5 bases and the V segment lost 5 bases, leaving 6 bases of the junction unmatched. The CDR3 spans 14 residues. The germline gives CDR1 SGHNT, CDR2 YENEEA. The CDR3 spells CASSPYTGDNEQFF. The CDR3 DNA follows: TGTGCCAGCAGCCCTTACACAGGGGACAATGAGCAGTTCTTC.

This sequence joins TRBV27 and TRBJ2-3; D uncertain. Germline V CDR1 and CDR2: MNHEY, SMNVEV (reference sequence). Trimming cost V 6 bases and J 5 bases, with 9 bases left between them. The CDR3 length is 12 residues. The CDR3 here is CASSDSRDTQYF. The CDR3 bases are TGTGCCAGCAGCGACTCTCGAGATACGCAGTATTTT.

This chain links TRBV28 with TRBJ2-3; 10 nucleotides align to TRBD2. The junction had 8 bases not matched to a gene; V was cut back by 5 bases and J by 3 bases. The CDR3 runs to 16 residues. Germline V gene lookup returns CDR1 MDHEN and CDR2 SYDVKM. For the CDR3, the DNA is TGTGCCAGCAGTAAGCGGGAGGGCCGATGGACAGATACGCAGTATTTT. Translation gives CASSKREGRWTDTQYF. The full variable domain, with the rest looked up from reference TRBV28 and TRBJ2-3, is DVKVTQSSRYLVKRTGEKVFLECVQDMDHENMFWYRQDPGLGLRLIYFSYDVKMKEKGDIPEGYSVSREKKERFSLILESASTNQTSMYLCASSKREGRWTDTQYFGPGTRLTVL.

The rearrangement links TRBV7-9 to TRBJ2-3; D gene unclear. V dropped 5 bases and J dropped 2 bases, with 11 bases sitting between them. The length of the CDR3 is 14 residues. The germline V gene has CDR1 SEHNR and CDR2 FQNEAQ (reference sequence). The CDR3 region is CASSPNGVTDTQYF. The CDR3, as DNA: TGTGCCAGCAGCCCGAACGGAGTCACAGATACGCAGTATTTT.

J is TRBJ2-3 and V is TRBV27; the D gene could be TRBD1 or TRBD2 (5 bases each). V lost 3 bases, J lost 5 bases, and 9 bases lay in between. The CDR3 is 13 residues long. The germline V gene has CDR1 MNHEY and CDR2 SMNVEV (reference sequence). CDR3 loop: CASSLWGLDTQYF. CDR3 nucleotide sequence: TGTGCCAGCAGTTTGTGGGGGTTAGATACGCAGTATTTT.

The chain is built from TRBV5-1 and TRBJ2-5, with TRBD2 as a possible D gene (5 bases). V was pared by 0 bases and J by 2 bases, with 11 bases between. The CDR3 extends over 15 amino acids. Germline V CDR1 and CDR2: SGHRS, YFSETQ. For the CDR3, the DNA is TGCGCCAGCAGCTTGGACTCGCGAGGGCAAGAGACCCAGTACTTC. Amino acid sequence: CASSLDSRGQETQYF.